This record looks at one T cell receptor beta chain sequence and its context. Assay used: immunoSEQ multiplex PCR; TCRdb lists only in-frame clones, some missing. The sample carries some 53,000 clones, over 75% recorded once. Germline loops: CDR1 MDHEN, CDR2 SYDVKM. The CDR3 contains 13 residues. V trimming: 5 bases; J trimming: 6 bases; junction bases outside the gene matches: 5. The data originate from a study of blood T cell repertoires in COVID-19. The wider study: Samples of COVID-19 (acute and convalescent) were obtained from the United States, Italy and Spain. T cells, B-cell-depleted T cells, or PBMCs provided the cDNA or gDNA that served as material.

The chain is built from TRBV28 and TRBJ1-2, with 8 nucleotides matching TRBD1. The material sequenced was peripheral blood. This TCR derives from a man between 65 and 85 years old with acute or convalescent COVID-19. The CDR3 sequence is CASSRTGSDGYTF. DNA for the CDR3: TGTGCCAGCAGTCGGACAGGGTCGGATGGCTACACCTTC.